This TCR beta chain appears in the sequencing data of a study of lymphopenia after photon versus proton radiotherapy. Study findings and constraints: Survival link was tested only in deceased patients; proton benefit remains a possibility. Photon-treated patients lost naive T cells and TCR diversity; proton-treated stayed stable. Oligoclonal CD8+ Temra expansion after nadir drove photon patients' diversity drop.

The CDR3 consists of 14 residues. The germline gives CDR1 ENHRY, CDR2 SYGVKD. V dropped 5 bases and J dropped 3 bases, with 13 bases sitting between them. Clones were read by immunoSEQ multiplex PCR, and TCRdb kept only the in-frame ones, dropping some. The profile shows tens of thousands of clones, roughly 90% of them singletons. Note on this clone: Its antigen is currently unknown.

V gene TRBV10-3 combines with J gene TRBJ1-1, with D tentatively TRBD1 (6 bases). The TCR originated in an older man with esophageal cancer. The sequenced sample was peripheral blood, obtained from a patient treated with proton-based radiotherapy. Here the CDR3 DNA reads TGTGCCATCAGTTTACAGGGAGGCGACACTGAAGCTTTCTTT. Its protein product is CAISLQGGDTEAFF.